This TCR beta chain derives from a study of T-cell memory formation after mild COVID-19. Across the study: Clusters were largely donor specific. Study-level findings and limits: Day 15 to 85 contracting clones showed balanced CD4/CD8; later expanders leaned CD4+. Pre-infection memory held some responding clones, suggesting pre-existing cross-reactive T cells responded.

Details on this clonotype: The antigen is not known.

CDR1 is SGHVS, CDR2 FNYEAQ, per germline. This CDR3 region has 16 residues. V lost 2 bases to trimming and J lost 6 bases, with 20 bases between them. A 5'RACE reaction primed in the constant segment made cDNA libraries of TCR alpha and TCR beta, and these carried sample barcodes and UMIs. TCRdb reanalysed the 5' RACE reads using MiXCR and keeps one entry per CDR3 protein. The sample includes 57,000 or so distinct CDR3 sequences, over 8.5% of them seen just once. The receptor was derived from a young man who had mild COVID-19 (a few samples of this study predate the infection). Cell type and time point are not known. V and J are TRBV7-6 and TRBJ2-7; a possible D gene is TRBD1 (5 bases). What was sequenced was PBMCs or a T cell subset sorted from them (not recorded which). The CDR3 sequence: CASSLLPKASRGEQYF. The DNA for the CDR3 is TGTGCCAGCAGCTTACTACCTAAGGCATCTAGGGGCGAGCAGTACTTC.